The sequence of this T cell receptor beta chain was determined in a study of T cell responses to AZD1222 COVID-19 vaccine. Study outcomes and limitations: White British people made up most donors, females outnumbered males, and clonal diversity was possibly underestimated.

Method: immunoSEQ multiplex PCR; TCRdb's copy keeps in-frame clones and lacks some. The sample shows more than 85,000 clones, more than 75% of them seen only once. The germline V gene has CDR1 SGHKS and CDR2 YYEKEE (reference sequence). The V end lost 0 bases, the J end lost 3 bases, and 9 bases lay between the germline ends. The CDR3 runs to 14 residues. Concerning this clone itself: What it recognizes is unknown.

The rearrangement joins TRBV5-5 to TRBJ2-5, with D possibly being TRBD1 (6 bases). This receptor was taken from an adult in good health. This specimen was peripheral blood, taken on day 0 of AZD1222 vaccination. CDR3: CASSLVTGKETQYF. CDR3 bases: TGTGCCAGCAGCTTGGTTACAGGGAAAGAGACCCAGTACTTC.